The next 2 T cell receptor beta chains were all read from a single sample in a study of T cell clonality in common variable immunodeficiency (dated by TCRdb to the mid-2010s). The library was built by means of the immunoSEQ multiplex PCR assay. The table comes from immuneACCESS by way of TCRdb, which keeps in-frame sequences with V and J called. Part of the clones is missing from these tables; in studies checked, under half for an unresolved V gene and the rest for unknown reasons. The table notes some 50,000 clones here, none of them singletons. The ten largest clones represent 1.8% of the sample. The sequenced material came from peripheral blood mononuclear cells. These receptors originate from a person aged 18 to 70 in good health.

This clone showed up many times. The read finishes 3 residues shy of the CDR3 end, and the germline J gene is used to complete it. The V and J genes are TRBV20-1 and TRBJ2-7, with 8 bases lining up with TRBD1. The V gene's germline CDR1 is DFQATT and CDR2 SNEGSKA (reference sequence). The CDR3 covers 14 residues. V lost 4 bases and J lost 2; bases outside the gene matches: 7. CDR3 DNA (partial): TGCAGTGCTATAGAGACAGGGGTCACCTACGAG. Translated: CSAIETGVTYE. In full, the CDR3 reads CSAIETGVTYEQYF.

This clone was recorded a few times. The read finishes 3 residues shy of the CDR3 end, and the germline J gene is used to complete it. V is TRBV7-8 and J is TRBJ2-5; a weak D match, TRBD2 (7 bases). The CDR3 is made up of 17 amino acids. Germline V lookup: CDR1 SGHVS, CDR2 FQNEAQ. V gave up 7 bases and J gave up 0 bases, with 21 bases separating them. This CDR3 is CASTLRHGGGYQETQYF. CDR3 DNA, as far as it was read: TGTGCCAGCACCCTTCGCCATGGCGGGGGCTACCAAGAGACC.